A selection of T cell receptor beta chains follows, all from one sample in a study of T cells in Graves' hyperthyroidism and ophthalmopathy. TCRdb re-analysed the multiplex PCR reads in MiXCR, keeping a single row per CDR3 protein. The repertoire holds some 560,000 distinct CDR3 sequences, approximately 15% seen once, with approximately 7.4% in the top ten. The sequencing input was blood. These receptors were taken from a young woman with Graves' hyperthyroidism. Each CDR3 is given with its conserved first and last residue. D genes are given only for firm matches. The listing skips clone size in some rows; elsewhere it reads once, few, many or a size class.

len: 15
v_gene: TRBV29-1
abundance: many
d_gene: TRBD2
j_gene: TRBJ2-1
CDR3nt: TGCAGCGTTGAAATCGGGACTAGCCTCTACAATGAGCAGTTCTTC
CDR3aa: CSVEIGTSLYNEQFF

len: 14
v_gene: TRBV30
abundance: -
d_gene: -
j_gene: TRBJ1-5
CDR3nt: TGTGCCTGGAGGGTGGACTATGGCAATCAGCCCCAGCATTTT
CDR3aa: CAWRVDYGNQPQHF

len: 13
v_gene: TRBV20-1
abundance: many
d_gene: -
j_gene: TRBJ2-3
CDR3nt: TGCAGTGCTAGACTCACTAGCACAGATACGCAGTATTTT
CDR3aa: CSARLTSTDTQYF

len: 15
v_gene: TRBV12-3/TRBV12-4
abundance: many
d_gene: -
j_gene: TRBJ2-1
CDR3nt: TGTGCCAGCAGACCCGACAGACTACCAAACAATGAGCAGTTCTTC
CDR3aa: CASRPDRLPNNEQFF

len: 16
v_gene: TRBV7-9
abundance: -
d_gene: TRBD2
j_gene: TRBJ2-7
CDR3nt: TGTGCCAGCAGCTCGAAACAGACTAGCGGCTCCTACGAGCAGTACTTC
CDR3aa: CASSSKQTSGSYEQYF

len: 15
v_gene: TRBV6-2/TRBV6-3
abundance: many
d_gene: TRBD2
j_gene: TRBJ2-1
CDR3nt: TGTGCCAGCAGAGTTACTAGCGGGAGCTACAATGAGCAGTTCTTC
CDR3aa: CASRVTSGSYNEQFF

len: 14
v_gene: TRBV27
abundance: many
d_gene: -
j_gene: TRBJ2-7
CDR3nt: TGTGCCAGCAGTCTTATGACTAACTCCTACGAGCAGTACTTC
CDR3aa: CASSLMTNSYEQYF

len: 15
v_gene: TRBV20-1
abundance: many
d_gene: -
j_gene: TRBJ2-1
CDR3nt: TGCAGTGCCGAAGGACAGTCGTCCTCCTACAATGAGCAGTTCTTC
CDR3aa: CSAEGQSSSYNEQFF

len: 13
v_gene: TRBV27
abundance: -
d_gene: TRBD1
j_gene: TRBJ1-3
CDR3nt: TGTGCCACCGGACAGGCCAATGGAAACACCATATATTTT
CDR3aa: CATGQANGNTIYF

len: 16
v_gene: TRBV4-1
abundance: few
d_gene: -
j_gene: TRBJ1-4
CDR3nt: TGCGCCAGCAGCCAAGAACGATACAGAGCCAATGAAAAACTGTTTTTT
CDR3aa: CASSQERYRANEKLFF

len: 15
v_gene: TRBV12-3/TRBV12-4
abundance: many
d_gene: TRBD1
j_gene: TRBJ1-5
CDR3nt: TGTGCCAGCAGCCCCCGGGACAGTAGCAATCAGCCCCAGCATTTT
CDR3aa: CASSPRDSSNQPQHF

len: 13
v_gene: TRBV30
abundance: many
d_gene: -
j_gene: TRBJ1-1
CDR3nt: TGTGCCTGGAGAGGGGGGGGGCGAACTGAAGCTTTCTTT
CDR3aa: CAWRGGGRTEAFF

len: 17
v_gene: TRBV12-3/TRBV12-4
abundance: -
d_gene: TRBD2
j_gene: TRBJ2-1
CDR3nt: TGTGCCAGCAGTTCCCGGGTAGCGGGAGTAAACTACAATGAGCAGTTCTTC
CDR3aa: CASSSRVAGVNYNEQFF

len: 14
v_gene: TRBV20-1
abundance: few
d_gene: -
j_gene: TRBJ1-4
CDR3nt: TGCAGTGCTAGACCCGAACCCTTTAATGAAAAACTGTTTTTT
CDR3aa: CSARPEPFNEKLFF

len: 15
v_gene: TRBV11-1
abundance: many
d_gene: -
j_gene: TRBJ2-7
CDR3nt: TGTGCCAGCAGCTTAGTGGAGCGGAACTCCTACGAGCAGTACTTC
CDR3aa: CASSLVERNSYEQYF

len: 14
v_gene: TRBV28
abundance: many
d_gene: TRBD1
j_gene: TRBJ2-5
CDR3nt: TGTGCCAGCAGTGCGACAGGGAAGGAGGAGACCCAGTACTTC
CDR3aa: CASSATGKEETQYF

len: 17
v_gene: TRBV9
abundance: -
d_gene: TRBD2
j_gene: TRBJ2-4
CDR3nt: TGTGCCAGCAGCGTAGATCAGGGAGGGGCCGGGGGAAACATTCAGTACTTC
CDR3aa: CASSVDQGGAGGNIQYF

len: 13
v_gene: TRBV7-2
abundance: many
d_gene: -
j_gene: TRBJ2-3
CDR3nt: TGTGCCAGCAGCTTACGGCAGACAGATACGCAGTATTTT
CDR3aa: CASSLRQTDTQYF

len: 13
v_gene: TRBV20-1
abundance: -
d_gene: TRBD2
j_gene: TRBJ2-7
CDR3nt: TGCAGTGCCCGTGGACTAGCCAGCTACGAGCAGTACTTC
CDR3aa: CSARGLASYEQYF

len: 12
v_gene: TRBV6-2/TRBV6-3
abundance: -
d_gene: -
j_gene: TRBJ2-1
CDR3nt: TGTGCCAGCAGTTTACAGGTTGGTGAGCAGTTCTTC
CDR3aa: CASSLQVGEQFF

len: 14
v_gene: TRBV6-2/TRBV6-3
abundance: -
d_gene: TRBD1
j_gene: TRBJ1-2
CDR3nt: TGTGTCAGCAGTGGAGGAGGACAGGGGAATGGCTACACCTTC
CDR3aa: CVSSGGGQGNGYTF

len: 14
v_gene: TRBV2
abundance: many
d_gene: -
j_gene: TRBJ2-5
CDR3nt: TGTGCCAGCAGTGTGGTGGGGCCTCAAGAGACCCAGTACTTC
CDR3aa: CASSVVGPQETQYF

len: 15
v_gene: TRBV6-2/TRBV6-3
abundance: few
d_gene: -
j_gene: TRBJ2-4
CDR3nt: TGTGCCAGTTCCGGGACGGACCTAGCCAAAAACATTCAGTACTTC
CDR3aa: CASSGTDLAKNIQYF

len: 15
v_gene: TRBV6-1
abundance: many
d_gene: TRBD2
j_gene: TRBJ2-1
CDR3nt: TGTGCCAGCAGGCCCGGGACTAGCGGCTACAATGAGCAGTTCTTC
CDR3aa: CASRPGTSGYNEQFF

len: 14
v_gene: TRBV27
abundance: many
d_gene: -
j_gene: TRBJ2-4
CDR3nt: TGTGCCAGCAGTTTATCGAGGCGACAAGTCGTTCAGTACTTC
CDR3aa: CASSLSRRQVVQYF

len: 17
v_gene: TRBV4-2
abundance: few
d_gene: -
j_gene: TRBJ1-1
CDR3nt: TGTGCCAGCCATAAGGGGGGGGGGCAGGCGATGAACACTGAAGCTTTCTTT
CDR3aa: CASHKGGGQAMNTEAFF

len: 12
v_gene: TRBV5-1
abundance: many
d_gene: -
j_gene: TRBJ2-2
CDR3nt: TGCGCCAGCGGGGTGAACACCGGGGAGCTGTTTTTT
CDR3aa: CASGVNTGELFF

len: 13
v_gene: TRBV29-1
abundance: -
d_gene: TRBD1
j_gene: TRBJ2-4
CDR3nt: TGCAGCGCCCTATCGACAGGGGCTGACATTCAGTACTTC
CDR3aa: CSALSTGADIQYF

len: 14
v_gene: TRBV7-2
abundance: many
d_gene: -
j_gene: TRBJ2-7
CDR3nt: TGTGCCAGCAGCTTTGGACAGATATCCTACGAGCAGTACTTC
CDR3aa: CASSFGQISYEQYF

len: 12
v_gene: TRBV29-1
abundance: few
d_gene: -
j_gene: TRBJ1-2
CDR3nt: TGCAGCGTTGTTCAGGACGACTATGGCTACACCTTC
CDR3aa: CSVVQDDYGYTF

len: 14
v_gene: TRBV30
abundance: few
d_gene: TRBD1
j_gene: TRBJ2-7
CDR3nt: TGTGCCTGGAGTTTTGGGACAGGGTTTTACGAACAGTACTTC
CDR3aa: CAWSFGTGFYEQYF

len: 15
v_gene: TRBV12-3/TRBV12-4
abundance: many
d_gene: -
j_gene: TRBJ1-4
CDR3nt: TGTGCCAGCAGTTTAGGAACAGGGACTAATGAAAAACTGTTTTTT
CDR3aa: CASSLGTGTNEKLFF

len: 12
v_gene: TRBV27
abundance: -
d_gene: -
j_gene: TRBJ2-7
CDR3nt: TGTGCCACCGCGGGGTCCTCCTACGAGCAGTACTTC
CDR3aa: CATAGSSYEQYF

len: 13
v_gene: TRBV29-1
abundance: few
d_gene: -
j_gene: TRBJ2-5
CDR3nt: TGCAGCGCGGGGACGGACCTAGGCGAGACCCAGTACTTC
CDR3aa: CSAGTDLGETQYF